A single sample is the source of the 16 T cell receptor beta chains below, sequenced in a study of blood T cell repertoires in COVID-19. Libraries were prepared by immunoSEQ multiplex PCR; TCRdb keeps only in-frame clonotypes and omits some of them. The sample records some 190,000 clones, 89% being singletons. Sequencing was carried out using PBMCs or T cells enriched from blood (not recorded which). Receptors originate from a woman between 40 and 55 years old with acute COVID-19.

V usage is TRBV18 and J usage is TRBJ1-6; TRBD1 aligns across 7 bases. Germline CDR1 and CDR2: KGHSH and LQKENI. The CDR3 is 14 residues long. The V segment lost 3 bases and the J segment 7 bases; nucleotides outside the gene matches: 3. DNA for the CDR3: TGTGCCAGCTCACCGGGACAGCCCAATTCACCCCTCCACTTT. This translates into CASSPGQPNSPLHF.

The chain has TRBV7-6 and TRBJ2-7; TRBD1 matches at 11 bases. The germline gives CDR1 SGHVS, CDR2 FNYEAQ. The J segment lost 3 bases and the V segment lost 5 bases, leaving 3 bases of the junction unmatched. The CDR3 loop spans 14 amino acids. This chain's CDR3 is CASSPGTGGYEQYF. The CDR3 nucleotides read TGTGCCAGCAGCCCCGGGACAGGGGGCTACGAGCAGTACTTC.

J is TRBJ2-3 and V is TRBV7-6; 7 bases fit TRBD2. The V gene end was trimmed by 1 base and the J gene end by 3 bases; junction bases not matched to a gene: 19. CDR3 length: 20 residues. Germline assignment: CDR1 SGHVS and CDR2 FNYEAQ. Here the CDR3 DNA reads TGTGCCAGCAGCTTAGTAGCAGCGGAGGGAGGGCCGAGCACGACAGATACGCAGTATTTT. Protein sequence: CASSLVAAEGGPSTTDTQYF.

The chain combines TRBV27 with TRBJ1-5; D is ambiguous. Germline loops: CDR1 MNHEY, CDR2 SMNVEV (reference sequence). Trimming removed 6 bases at V and 5 bases at J, with 14 bases between. CDR3 length equals 14 residues. The CDR3 sequence: CASSPLPPDQPQHF. Written as DNA, the CDR3 is TGTGCCAGCAGCCCTTTACCCCCGGATCAGCCCCAGCATTTT.

This chain joins TRBV19 and TRBJ1-4, with 7 bases fitting TRBD1. There are 14 residues in the CDR3. Germline CDR1 LNHDA, CDR2 SQIVND (reference sequence). J lost 3 bases, V lost 3 bases, and 1 base had no gene match. The CDR3 coding sequence is TGTGCCAGTAGTATCAGGGGGGCTAATGAAAAACTGTTTTTT. The encoded protein is CASSIRGANEKLFF.

J is TRBJ1-4 and V is TRBV19, with D possibly TRBD1 on 6 matching bases. This CDR3 comprises 13 residues. V was trimmed by 11 bases and J by 8 bases, leaving 18 bases between them. Germline values: CDR1 LNHDA, CDR2 SQIVND (reference sequence). CDR3 region: CASNRVFREKLFF. The CDR3 DNA reads as TGTGCCTCCAACAGGGTCTTTCGAGAAAAACTGTTTTTT.

The chain couples TRBV28 to TRBJ2-5; no firm D call. The germline gives CDR1 MDHEN, CDR2 SYDVKM. There are 14 residues in the CDR3. Trimming pared 2 bases from V and 5 bases from J, leaving 12 bases between. CDR3 bases: TGTGCCAGCAGTTTAAATACGGGTTGGGAGACCCAGTACTTC. Its protein is CASSLNTGWETQYF.

This clone was counted once. The genes are TRBV3-1 (or the pseudogene TRBV3-2) and TRBJ2-3; 7 bases match TRBD2. Germline V gives CDR1 LGHDT, CDR2 YNNKEL (reference sequence). V was clipped by 0 bases and J by 3 bases; unmatched bases: 9. CDR3 length: 17 amino acids. The chain's CDR3 is CASSQEGRVAGTDTQYF. The CDR3 DNA follows: TGTGCCAGCAGCCAAGAAGGGAGGGTTGCGGGGACAGATACGCAGTATTTT.

The CDR3 sequence: CAWANNEREQYF. In DNA, the CDR3 is TGTGCCTGGGCCAACAACGAGCGGGAGCAGTACTTC. The gene calls are TRBV30 and TRBJ2-7; tentative D call: TRBD2 (5 bases). Deletions cut 5 bases from V and 7 bases from J, with 15 bases between. Germline V gene data show CDR1 as GTSNPN and CDR2 as SVGIG (reference sequence). The CDR3 totals 12 residues.

V usage is TRBV11-2 and J usage is TRBJ1-6, with 7 bases identical to TRBD1. The germline CDR1 and CDR2 sequences are SGHAT and FQNNGV. The trim removed 5 bases at V and 9 bases at J, leaving 7 bases unmatched. There are 14 residues in the CDR3. The CDR3, as DNA: TGTGCCAGCAGCCAAGGACAGGCGGGTTCACCCCTCCACTTT. It specifies CASSQGQAGSPLHF.

This clone appeared a single time. CDR3 region: CASSQDRLGLAGAEEETQYF. In DNA, the CDR3 is TGTGCCAGCAGCCAAGATCGATTGGGACTAGCGGGAGCTGAAGAAGAGACCCAGTACTTC. The chain carries TRBV14 and TRBJ2-5; 14 bases line up with TRBD2. V lost 0 bases, J lost 3 bases, and 12 bases stayed unmatched. The CDR3 totals 20 residues. The germline V gene encodes CDR1 SGHDN and CDR2 FVKESK.

The rearrangement uses TRBV5-1 and TRBJ2-5; 16 positions agree with TRBD2. Unmatched junction bases numbered 5, after V lost 2 bases and J lost 4 bases. Per the germline V gene, CDR1 is SGHRS and CDR2 is YFSETQ. The CDR3 covers 17 residues. The CDR3 DNA sequence: TGCGCCAGCAGCTTTGGGACTAGCGGGGGGGCCGCAGAGACCCAGTACTTC. This sequence encodes CASSFGTSGGAAETQYF.

This chain joins TRBV27 and TRBJ2-3; TRBD2 matches at 7 bases. Germline V gene data show CDR1 as MNHEY and CDR2 as SMNVEV (reference sequence). The V and J ends lost 4 bases and 7 bases, in that order; junction bases with no gene match: 17. The CDR3 loop spans 17 amino acids. The DNA of the CDR3 is TGTGCCAGCAGTTCTACGCGGGGAAGCCTAGCGGTGAATACGCAGTATTTT. Residues: CASSSTRGSLAVNTQYF.

This chain uses TRBV4-1 with TRBJ2-7; 10 bases align to TRBD1. Germline V gene lookup returns CDR1 MGHRA and CDR2 YSYEKL. V was pared by 5 bases and J by 5 bases, with 12 bases of the junction left unmatched. This CDR3 has 16 amino acids. CDR3 sequence: CASSFTAWDRGNEQYF. The CDR3 nucleotides read TGCGCCAGCAGCTTCACCGCCTGGGACAGGGGCAACGAGCAGTACTTC.

V is TRBV4-1 and J is TRBJ1-2; a weak D match, TRBD1 (5 bases). CDR1 is MGHRA and CDR2 is YSYEKL in the germline V gene. CDR3 length: 16 residues. The V end lost 1 base, the J end lost 4 bases, and 16 bases lay between the germline ends. The chain's CDR3 is CASSQGLKGACYGYTF. Written as DNA, the CDR3 is TGCGCCAGCAGCCAAGGGCTGAAAGGGGCGTGCTATGGCTACACCTTC.

CDR3 coding DNA: TGTGCCAGCTCACCGGGGCTCTTTTCGACGGGAGATACGCAGTATTTT. Protein product: CASSPGLFSTGDTQYF. The rearrangement joins TRBV18 to TRBJ2-3; D may be TRBD1 (5 bases). The CDR3 has 16 amino acids. Germline-derived CDR1 and CDR2 are KGHSH and LQKENI. V shed 3 bases and J shed 5 bases, with 18 bases lying between them. Filled out from reference TRBV18 and TRBJ2-3, the complete variable domain reads NAGVMQNPRHLVRRRGQEARLRCSPMKGHSHVYWYRQLPEEGLKFMVYLQKENIIDESGMPKERFSAEFPKEGPSILRIQQVVRGDSAAYFCASSPGLFSTGDTQYFGPGTRLTVL.